The T cell receptor (beta chain) under discussion was sequenced for a study of T cell changes during pregnancy in multiple sclerosis. Germline V gene sequence: CDR1 KGHSH, CDR2 LQKENI. With V trimmed by 3 bases and J by 7 bases, 3 bases remained unmatched. The CDR3 covers 14 residues. Repertoires were generated with immunoSEQ multiplex PCR, while TCRdb's copy carries only in-frame clones and drops some. The profile shows fewer than 40,000 clones, 94% of them singletons. This rearrangement joins TRBV18 to TRBJ2-2; 9 bases are shared with TRBD1. The source material was CD4+ T cells from peripheral blood mononuclear cells, sampled after pregnancy. This clonotype was obtained from a female donor with multiple sclerosis, enrolled in a pregnancy study. The CDR3, as DNA: TGTGCCAGCTCACCGGACAGGGGCGGCGGGGAGCTGTTTTTT. It codes for CASSPDRGGGELFF.